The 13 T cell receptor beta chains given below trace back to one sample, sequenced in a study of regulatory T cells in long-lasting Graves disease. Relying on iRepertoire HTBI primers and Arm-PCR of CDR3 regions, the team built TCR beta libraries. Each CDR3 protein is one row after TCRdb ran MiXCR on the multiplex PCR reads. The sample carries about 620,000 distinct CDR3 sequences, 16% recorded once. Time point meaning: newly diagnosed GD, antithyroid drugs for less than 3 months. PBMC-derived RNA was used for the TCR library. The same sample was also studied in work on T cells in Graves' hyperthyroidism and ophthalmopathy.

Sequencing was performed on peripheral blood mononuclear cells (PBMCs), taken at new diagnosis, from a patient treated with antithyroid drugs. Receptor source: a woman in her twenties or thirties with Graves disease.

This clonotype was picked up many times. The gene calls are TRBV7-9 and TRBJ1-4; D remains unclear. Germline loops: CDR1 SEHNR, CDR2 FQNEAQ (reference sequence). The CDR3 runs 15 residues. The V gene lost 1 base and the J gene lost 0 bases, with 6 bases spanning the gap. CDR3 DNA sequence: TGTGCCAGCAGCTTAGACGATACAACTAATGAAAAACTGTTTTTT. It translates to CASSLDDTTNEKLFF.

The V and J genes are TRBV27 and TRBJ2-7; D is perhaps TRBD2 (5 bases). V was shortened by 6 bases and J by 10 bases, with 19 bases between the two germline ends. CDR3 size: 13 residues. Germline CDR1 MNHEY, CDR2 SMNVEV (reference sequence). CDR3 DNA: TGTGCCAGCAGGGCTAGCCACGATGGGCGTCAGTACTTC. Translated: CASRASHDGRQYF.

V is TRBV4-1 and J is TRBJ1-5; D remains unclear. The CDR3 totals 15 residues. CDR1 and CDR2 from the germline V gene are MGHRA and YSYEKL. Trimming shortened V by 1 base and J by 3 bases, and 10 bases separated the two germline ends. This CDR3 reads CASSQVGGDNQPQHF. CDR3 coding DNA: TGCGCCAGCAGCCAAGTTGGTGGTGACAATCAGCCCCAGCATTTT.

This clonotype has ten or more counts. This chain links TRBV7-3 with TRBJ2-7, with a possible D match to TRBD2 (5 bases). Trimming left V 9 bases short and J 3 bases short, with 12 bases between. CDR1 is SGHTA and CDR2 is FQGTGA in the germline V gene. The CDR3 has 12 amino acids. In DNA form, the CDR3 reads TGTGCCAGGACTACAGTGTTCTACGAGCAGTACTTC. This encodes CARTTVFYEQYF.

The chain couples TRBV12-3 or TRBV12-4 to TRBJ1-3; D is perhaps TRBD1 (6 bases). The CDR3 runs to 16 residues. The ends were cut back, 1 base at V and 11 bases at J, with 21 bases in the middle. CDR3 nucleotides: TGTGCCAGCAGTTTAGGACTGTGGGTAGGGGGGTTCGCCATATATTTT. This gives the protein CASSLGLWVGGFAIYF.

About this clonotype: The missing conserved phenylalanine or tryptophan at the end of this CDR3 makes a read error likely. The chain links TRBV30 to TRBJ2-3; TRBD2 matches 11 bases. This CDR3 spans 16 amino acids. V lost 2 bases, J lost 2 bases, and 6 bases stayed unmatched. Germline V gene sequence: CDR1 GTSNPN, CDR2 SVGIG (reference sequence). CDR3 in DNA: TGTGCCTGGAGTCTCCTACTAGCGGGGGCCACAGATACGCAGTATCTT. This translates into CAWSLLLAGATDTQYL.

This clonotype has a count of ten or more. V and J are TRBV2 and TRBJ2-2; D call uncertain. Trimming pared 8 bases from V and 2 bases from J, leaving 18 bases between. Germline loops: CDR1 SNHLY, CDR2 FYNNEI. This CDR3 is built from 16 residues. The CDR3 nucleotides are TGTGCCAGCGCCCGCGTCCATACGAGTAACACCGGGGAGCTGTTTTTT. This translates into CASARVHTSNTGELFF.

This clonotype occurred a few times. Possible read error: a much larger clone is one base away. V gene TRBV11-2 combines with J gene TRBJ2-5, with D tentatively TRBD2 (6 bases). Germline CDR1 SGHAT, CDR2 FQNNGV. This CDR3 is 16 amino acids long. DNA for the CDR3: TGTGTCAGCAGCTTAGGGACTCAGGTGAATCGAGAGACCCAGTACTTC. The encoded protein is CVSSLGTQVNRETQYF.

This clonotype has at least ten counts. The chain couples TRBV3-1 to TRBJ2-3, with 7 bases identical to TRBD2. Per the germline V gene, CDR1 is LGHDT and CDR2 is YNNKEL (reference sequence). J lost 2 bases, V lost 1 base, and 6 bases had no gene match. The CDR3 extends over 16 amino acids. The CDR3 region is CASSQGASGPTDTQYF. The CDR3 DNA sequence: TGTGCCAGCAGCCAAGGCGCTAGCGGCCCCACAGATACGCAGTATTTT.

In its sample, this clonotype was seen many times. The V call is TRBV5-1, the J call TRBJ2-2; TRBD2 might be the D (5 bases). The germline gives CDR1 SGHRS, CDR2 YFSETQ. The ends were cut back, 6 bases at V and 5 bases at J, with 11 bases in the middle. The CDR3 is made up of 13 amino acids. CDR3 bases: TGCGCCAGCAACACCCGGGGAACCGGGGAGCTGTTTTTT. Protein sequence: CASNTRGTGELFF.

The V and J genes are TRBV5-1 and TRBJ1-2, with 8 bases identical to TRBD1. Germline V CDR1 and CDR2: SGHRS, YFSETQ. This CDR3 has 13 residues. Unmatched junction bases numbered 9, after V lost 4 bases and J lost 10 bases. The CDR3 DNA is TGCGCCAGCAGCCCGTCGACAGGGGATGTCTACACCTTC. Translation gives CASSPSTGDVYTF.

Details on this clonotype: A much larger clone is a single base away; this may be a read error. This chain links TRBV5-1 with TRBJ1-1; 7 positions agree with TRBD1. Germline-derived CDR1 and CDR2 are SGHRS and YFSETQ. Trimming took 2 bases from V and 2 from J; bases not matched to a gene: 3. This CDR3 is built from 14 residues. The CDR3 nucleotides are TGCGCCAGCAGCTTCACAGGGGTCAACACTGAAGCTTTCTTT. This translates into CASSFTGVNTEAFF.

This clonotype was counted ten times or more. The CDR3, as DNA: TGTGCCACCAGTGAGCCCGGGCAGGTATATGGCTACACCTTC. Translated: CATSEPGQVYGYTF. This sequence joins TRBV24-1 and TRBJ1-2; the D is unclear. The CDR3 has 14 amino acids. The V gene's germline CDR1 is KGHDR and CDR2 SFDVKD. With 4 bases removed from V and 5 bases from J, the gap between germline ends came to 13 bases.